A single sample gave rise to the 14 T cell receptor beta chains below, sequenced in a study of blood T cell repertoires in COVID-19 (TCRdb year 2020). Library creation used the immunoSEQ multiplex PCR assay. The table comes from immuneACCESS by way of TCRdb, which keeps in-frame sequences with V and J called. Part of the clones is missing from these tables; in studies checked, under half for an unresolved V gene and the rest for unknown reasons. Recorded for this sample are 150,000 to 200,000 clones; about 83% of them occurred a single time. 5% to 6% of the sample lies in the top ten. The sample was peripheral blood. The receptors were sampled from a human donor in a cohort sampled during active COVID-19.

The count of this clone is one. The chain carries TRBV12-3 or TRBV12-4 and TRBJ2-2; no clear D gene. The CDR3 sequence is 13 residues long. The V and J ends lost 2 bases and 9 bases respectively, with 10 bases between them. The CDR3 DNA sequence: TGTGCCAGCAGTTTAATCAGTGGGCGGGAGCTGTTTTTT. It translates to CASSLISGRELFF.

The chain carries TRBV9 and TRBJ2-3; 9 positions agree with TRBD2. The CDR3 is made up of 14 amino acids. CDR1 and CDR2 from the germline V gene are SGDLS and YYNGEE. V was pared by 3 bases and J by 6 bases, with 5 bases of the junction left unmatched. CDR3 sequence (DNA): TGTGCCAGCAGCGCTCTAGCGGGGCTGGATACGCAGTATTTT. It is translated as CASSALAGLDTQYF. Combining the CDR3 with reference TRBV9 and TRBJ2-3 gives the whole variable domain DSGVTQTPKHLITATGQRVTLRCSPRSGDLSVYWYQQSLDQGLQFLIQYYNGEERAKGNILERFSAQQFPDLHSELNLSSLELGDSALYFCASSALAGLDTQYFGPGTRLTVL.

V and J are TRBV9 and TRBJ1-3, with a possible D match to TRBD1 (5 bases). Germline CDR1 is SGDLS and CDR2 is YYNGEE. CDR3 length equals 16 residues. Trimming cost V 3 bases and J 8 bases, with 21 bases left between them. The CDR3 region is CASSAPLRTGDDTIYF. The CDR3 DNA follows: TGTGCCAGCAGCGCCCCTCTGCGGACGGGGGATGACACCATATATTTT.

The chain has TRBV30 and TRBJ1-1; a possible D gene is TRBD1 (5 bases). Germline assignment: CDR1 GTSNPN and CDR2 SVGIG (reference sequence). Trimming stripped 5 bases from V and 4 bases from J, with 14 bases between. The CDR3 extends over 13 amino acids. CDR3 loop: CAWQSGGSTEAFF. CDR3 in DNA: TGTGCCTGGCAATCCGGGGGGTCCACTGAAGCTTTCTTT.

This sequence joins TRBV28 and TRBJ2-7; possible D gene TRBD2, 5 bases. The V and J ends lost 2 bases and 3 bases respectively, with 17 bases between them. The germline gives CDR1 MDHEN, CDR2 SYDVKM. The CDR3 length is 16 residues. CDR3 bases: TGTGCCAGCAGTTTACCCGGGGTTATCCCCGTCTACGAGCAGTACTTC. Translating it yields CASSLPGVIPVYEQYF.

V and J are TRBV30 and TRBJ2-5; D gene unclear. The germline gives CDR1 GTSNPN, CDR2 SVGIG (reference sequence). The CDR3 length is 12 residues. V lost 2 bases and J lost 2, with 6 bases in between. CDR3 region: CAWSTSQETQYF. Here the CDR3 DNA reads TGTGCCTGGAGTACCAGTCAAGAGACCCAGTACTTC.

This sequence joins TRBV7-9 and TRBJ2-1; D is undetermined. V was shortened by 4 bases and J by 4 bases, with 5 bases between the two germline ends. CDR3 length: 12 amino acids. Germline assignment: CDR1 SEHNR and CDR2 FQNEAQ (reference sequence). The CDR3 protein is CASSSTYNEQFF. The CDR3 DNA is TGTGCCAGCAGCTCCACATACAATGAGCAGTTCTTC.

This chain links TRBV3-1 (or the pseudogene TRBV3-2) with TRBJ1-1; D may be TRBD1 (5 bases). V was cut by 2 bases and J by 6 bases, with 16 bases left in between. The germline gives CDR1 LGHDT, CDR2 YNNKEL (reference sequence). The CDR3 extends over 15 amino acids. CDR3 residues: CASSQSGQWGPEAFF. The CDR3 bases are TGTGCCAGCAGCCAATCAGGGCAGTGGGGCCCTGAAGCTTTCTTT.

The sample holds a few counts of this clone. The chain uses TRBV9 and TRBJ2-3; 14 nucleotides agree with TRBD2. CDR3 length equals 16 residues. Germline V gene data show CDR1 as SGDLS and CDR2 as YYNGEE. Trimming at V came to 4 bases and at J to 6 bases, leaving 7 bases not matched to a gene. As DNA, the CDR3 is TGTGCCAGCAGCCCTGGACTAGCGGGAGGACATGATACGCAGTATTTT. The encoded protein is CASSPGLAGGHDTQYF.

CDR3 sequence reads: CAWSPGRWAGERETQYF. CDR3 DNA sequence: TGTGCCTGGAGTCCGGGGAGGTGGGCGGGAGAGAGGGAGACCCAGTACTTC. The chain uses TRBV30 and TRBJ2-5, with 7 bases aligning to TRBD2. Germline CDR1 reads GTSNPN; CDR2 reads SVGIG (reference sequence). The CDR3 covers 17 residues. V lost 2 bases, J lost 5 bases, and 17 bases stayed unmatched. Full variable domain (remainder filled in from reference TRBV30 and TRBJ2-5): SQTIHQWPATLVQPVGSPLSLECTVEGTSNPNLYWYRQAAGRGLQLLFYSVGIGQISSEVPQNLSASRPQDRQFILSSKKLLLSDSGFYLCAWSPGRWAGERETQYFGPGTRLLVL.

This chain uses TRBV28 with TRBJ1-2; perhaps TRBD1 as D (6 bases). The germline V and J ends were trimmed by 6 bases and 3 bases, with 14 bases remaining between them. Germline CDR1 and CDR2: MDHEN and SYDVKM. The CDR3 is 14 residues long. In DNA form, the CDR3 reads TGTGCCAGCAGCTCCCGACAGGTCTACTATGGCTACACCTTC. Amino acids: CASSSRQVYYGYTF.

This chain joins TRBV15 and TRBJ1-4; TRBD1 is a possible D gene (6 bases). CDR3 size: 15 residues. CDR1 is LNHNV, CDR2 YYDKDF, per germline (reference sequence). Trimming stripped 5 bases from V and 4 bases from J, with 14 bases between. CDR3 residues: CATSGRQAFNEKLFF. The CDR3 DNA follows: TGTGCCACCAGCGGTAGACAGGCCTTTAATGAAAAACTGTTTTTT.

V and J are TRBV2 and TRBJ2-7, with 7 nucleotides matching TRBD1. The CDR3 is 14 residues long. Germline CDR1 reads SNHLY; CDR2 reads FYNNEI. V lost 10 bases, J lost 9 bases, and 18 bases stayed unmatched. The CDR3 is CATQGQSMYDGQYF. The CDR3 bases are TGTGCCACCCAGGGACAGTCGATGTACGATGGGCAGTACTTC.

V usage is TRBV19 and J usage is TRBJ1-2, with unresolved D. The CDR3 length is 14 residues. CDR1 LNHDA and CDR2 SQIVND come from the germline V gene (reference sequence). V was shortened by 4 bases and J by 0 bases, with 9 bases between the two germline ends. CDR3 loop: CASSTTGANYGYTF. The CDR3 DNA sequence: TGTGCCAGTAGTACTACCGGGGCTAACTATGGCTACACCTTC.